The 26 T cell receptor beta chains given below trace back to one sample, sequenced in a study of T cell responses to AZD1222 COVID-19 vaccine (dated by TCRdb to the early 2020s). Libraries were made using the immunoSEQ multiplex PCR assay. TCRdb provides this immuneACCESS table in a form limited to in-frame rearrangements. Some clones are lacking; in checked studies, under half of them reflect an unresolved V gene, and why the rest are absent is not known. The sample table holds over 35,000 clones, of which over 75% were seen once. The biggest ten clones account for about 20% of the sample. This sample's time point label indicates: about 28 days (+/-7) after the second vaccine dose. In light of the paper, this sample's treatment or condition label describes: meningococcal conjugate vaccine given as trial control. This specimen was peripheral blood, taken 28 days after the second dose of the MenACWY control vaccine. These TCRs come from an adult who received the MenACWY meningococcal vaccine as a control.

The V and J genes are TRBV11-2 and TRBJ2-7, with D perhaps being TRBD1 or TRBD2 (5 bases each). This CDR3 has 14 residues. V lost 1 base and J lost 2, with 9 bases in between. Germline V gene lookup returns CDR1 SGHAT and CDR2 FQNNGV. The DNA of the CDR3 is TGTGCCAGCAGCTTAGGGGGGTCACCCTACGAGCAGTACGTC. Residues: CASSLGGSPYEQYV.

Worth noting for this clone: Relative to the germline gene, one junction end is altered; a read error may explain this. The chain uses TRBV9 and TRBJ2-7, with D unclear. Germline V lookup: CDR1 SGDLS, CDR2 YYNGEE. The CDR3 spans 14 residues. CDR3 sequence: CASSVGVTPTLLHF. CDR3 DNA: TGTGCCAGCAGCGTAGGGGTAACTCCTACGTTATTGCACTTC. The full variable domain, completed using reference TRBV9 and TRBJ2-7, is DSGVTQTPKHLITATGQRVTLRCSPRSGDLSVYWYQQSLDQGLQFLIQYYNGEERAKGNILERFSAQQFPDLHSELNLSSLELGDSALYFCASSVGVTPTLLHFGPGTRLTVT.

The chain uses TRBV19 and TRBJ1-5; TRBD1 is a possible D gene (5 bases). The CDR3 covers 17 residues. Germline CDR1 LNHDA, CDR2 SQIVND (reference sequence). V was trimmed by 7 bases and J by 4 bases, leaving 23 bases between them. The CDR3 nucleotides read TGTGCCAGTAACACCGGGACGGGAGAGTTCGGGAATCAGCCCCAGCATTTT. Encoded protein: CASNTGTGEFGNQPQHF.

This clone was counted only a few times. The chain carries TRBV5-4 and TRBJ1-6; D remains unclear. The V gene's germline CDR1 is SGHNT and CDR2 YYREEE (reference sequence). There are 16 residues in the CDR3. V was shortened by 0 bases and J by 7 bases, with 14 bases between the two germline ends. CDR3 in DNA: TGTGCCAGCAGCTTGGAGTCACAAGACCCAAATTCACCCCTCCACTTT. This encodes CASSLESQDPNSPLHF.

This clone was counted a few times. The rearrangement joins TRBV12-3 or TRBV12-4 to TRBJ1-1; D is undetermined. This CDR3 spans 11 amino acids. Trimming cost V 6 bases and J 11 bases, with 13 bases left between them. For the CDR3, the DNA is TGTGCCAGCAGCTTGTCTGGGTACGCTTTCTTT. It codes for CASSLSGYAFF.

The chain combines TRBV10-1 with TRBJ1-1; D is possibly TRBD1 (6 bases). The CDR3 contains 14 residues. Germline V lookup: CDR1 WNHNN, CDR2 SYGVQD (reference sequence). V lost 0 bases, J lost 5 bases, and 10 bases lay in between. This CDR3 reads CASSESGRGTEAFF. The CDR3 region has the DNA TGCGCCAGCAGTGAGTCCGGCAGGGGAACTGAAGCTTTCTTT.

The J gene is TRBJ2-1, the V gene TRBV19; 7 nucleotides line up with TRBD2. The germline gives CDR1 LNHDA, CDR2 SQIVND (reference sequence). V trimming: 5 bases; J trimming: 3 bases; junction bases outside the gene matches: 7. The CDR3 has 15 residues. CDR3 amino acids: CASSLGTTYYNEQFF. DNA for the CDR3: TGTGCCAGTAGTCTCGGGACTACTTACTACAATGAGCAGTTCTTC.

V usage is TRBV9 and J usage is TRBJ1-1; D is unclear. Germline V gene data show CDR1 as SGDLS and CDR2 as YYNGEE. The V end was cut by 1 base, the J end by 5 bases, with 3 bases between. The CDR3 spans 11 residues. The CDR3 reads CASSVLTEAFF. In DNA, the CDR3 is TGTGCCAGCAGCGTACTGACTGAAGCTTTCTTT.

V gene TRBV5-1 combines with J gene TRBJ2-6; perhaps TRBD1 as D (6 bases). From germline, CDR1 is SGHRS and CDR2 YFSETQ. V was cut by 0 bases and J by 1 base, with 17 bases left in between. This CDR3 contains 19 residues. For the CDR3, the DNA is TGCGCCAGCAGCTTGGACAGGGTTGGGCCCAGGTCTGGGGCCAACGTCCTGACTTTC. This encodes CASSLDRVGPRSGANVLTF.

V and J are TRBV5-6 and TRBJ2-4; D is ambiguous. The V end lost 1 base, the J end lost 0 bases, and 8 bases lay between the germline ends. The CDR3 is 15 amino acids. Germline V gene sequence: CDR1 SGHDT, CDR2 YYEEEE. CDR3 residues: CASSLLELAKNIQYF. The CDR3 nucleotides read TGTGCCAGCAGCTTGCTGGAGCTAGCCAAAAACATTCAGTACTTC.

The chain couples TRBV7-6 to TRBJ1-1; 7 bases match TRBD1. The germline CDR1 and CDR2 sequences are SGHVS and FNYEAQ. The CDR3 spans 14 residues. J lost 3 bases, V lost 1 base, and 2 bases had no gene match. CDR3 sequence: CASSLVTGDTEAFF. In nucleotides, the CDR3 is TGTGCCAGCAGCTTAGTCACAGGGGACACTGAAGCTTTCTTT.

CDR3 sequence (DNA): TGTGCCAGCAGGTCCAGTGCATCGCAGGGCTACACCTTC. Translated: CASRSSASQGYTF. The chain links TRBV2 to TRBJ1-2; D gene ambiguous. Per germline, CDR1 SNHLY and CDR2 FYNNEI. V gave up 6 bases and J gave up 8 bases, with 16 bases separating them. This CDR3 region has 13 residues.

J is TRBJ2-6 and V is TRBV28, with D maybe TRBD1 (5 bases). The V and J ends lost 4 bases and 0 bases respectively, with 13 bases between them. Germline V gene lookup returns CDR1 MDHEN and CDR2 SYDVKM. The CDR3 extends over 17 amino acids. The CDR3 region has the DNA TGTGCCAGCAGTTCGGACATGGATAACTCTGGGGCCAACGTCCTGACTTTC. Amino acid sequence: CASSSDMDNSGANVLTF.

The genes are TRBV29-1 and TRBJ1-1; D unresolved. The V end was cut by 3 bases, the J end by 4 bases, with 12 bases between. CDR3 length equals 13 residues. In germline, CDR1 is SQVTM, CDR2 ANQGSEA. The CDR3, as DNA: TGCAGCGTTGACGGGGTTGGAGGCACTGAAGCTTTCTTT. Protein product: CSVDGVGGTEAFF. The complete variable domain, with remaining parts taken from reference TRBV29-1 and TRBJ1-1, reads SAVISQKPSRDICQRGTSLTIQCQVDSQVTMMFWYRQQPGQSLTLIATANQGSEATYESGFVIDKFPISRPNLTFSTLTVSNMSPEDSSIYLCSVDGVGGTEAFFGQGTRLTVV.

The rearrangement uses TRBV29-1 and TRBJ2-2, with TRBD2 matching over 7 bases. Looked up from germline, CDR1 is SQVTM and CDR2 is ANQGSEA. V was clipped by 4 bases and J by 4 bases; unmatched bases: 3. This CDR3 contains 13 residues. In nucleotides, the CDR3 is TGCAGCGTTGTGGGCGGGAGCACCGGGGAGCTGTTTTTT. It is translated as CSVVGGSTGELFF.

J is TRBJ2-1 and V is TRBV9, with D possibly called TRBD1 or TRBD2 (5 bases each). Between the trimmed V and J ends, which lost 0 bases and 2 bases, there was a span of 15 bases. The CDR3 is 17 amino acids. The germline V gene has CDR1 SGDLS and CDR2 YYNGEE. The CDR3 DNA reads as TGTGCCAGCAGCGTAGTAGCGTGGGCAGGGACCTACAATGAGCAGTTCTTC. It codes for CASSVVAWAGTYNEQFF.

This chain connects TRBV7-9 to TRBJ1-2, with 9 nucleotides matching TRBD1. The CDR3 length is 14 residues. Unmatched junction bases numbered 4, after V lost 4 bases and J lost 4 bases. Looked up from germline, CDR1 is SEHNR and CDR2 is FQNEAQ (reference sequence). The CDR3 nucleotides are TGTGCCAGCAGCTCCACAGGGGGCACCTATGGCTACACCTTC. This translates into CASSSTGGTYGYTF.

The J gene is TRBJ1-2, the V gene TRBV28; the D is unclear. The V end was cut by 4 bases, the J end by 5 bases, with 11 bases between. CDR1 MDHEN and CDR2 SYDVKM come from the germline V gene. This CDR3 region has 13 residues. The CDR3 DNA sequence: TGTGCCAGCAGTTCCCCGGAGCTTTATGGCTACACCTTC. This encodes CASSSPELYGYTF.

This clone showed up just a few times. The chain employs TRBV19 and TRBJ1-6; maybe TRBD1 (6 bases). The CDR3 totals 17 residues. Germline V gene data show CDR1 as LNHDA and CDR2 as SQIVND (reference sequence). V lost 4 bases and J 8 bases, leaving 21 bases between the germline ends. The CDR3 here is CASSTGLNRAVHSPLHF. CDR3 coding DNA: TGTGCCAGTAGTACGGGTCTCAACAGGGCAGTCCATTCACCCCTCCACTTT. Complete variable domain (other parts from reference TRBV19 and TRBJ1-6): DGGITQSPKYLFRKEGQNVTLSCEQNLNHDAMYWYRQDPGQGLRLIYYSQIVNDFQKGDIAEGYSVSREKKESFPLTVTSAQKNPTAFYLCASSTGLNRAVHSPLHFGNGTRLTVT.

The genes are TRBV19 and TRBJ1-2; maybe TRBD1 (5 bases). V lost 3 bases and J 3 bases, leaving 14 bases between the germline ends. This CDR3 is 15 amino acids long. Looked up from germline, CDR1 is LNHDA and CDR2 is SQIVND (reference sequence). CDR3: CASSMGLFPHYGYTF. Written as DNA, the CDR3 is TGTGCCAGTAGTATGGGGCTGTTCCCCCACTATGGCTACACCTTC.

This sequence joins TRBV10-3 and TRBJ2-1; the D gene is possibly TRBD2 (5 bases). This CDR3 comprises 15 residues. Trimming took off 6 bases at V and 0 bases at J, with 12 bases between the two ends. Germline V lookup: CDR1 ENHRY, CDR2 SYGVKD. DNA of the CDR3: TGTGCCATCAGACCGGACTGGAGCTCCTACAATGAGCAGTTCTTC. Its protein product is CAIRPDWSSYNEQFF.

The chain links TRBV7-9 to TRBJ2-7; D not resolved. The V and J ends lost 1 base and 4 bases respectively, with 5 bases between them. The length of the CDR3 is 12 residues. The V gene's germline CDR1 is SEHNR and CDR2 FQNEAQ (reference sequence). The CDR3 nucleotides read TGTGCCAGCAGCTTAGTTATGTACGAGCAGTACTTC. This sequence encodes CASSLVMYEQYF.

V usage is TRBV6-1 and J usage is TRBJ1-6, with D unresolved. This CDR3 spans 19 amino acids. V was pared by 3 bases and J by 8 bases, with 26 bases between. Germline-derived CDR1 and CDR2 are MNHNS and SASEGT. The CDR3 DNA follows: TGTGCCAGCAGTGACCCGCCTTATTGGATACTCCCACGGGATTCACCCCTCCACTTT. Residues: CASSDPPYWILPRDSPLHF.

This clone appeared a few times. The CDR3, as DNA: TGTGCCAGCAGTTTATGGAGGACTAGTTACACAGATACGCAGTATTTT. Its protein product is CASSLWRTSYTDTQYF. The V gene is TRBV28, the J gene TRBJ2-3, with 7 bases lining up with TRBD2. Germline values: CDR1 MDHEN, CDR2 SYDVKM. This CDR3 contains 16 residues. Unmatched junction bases numbered 5, after V lost 0 bases and J lost 2 bases.

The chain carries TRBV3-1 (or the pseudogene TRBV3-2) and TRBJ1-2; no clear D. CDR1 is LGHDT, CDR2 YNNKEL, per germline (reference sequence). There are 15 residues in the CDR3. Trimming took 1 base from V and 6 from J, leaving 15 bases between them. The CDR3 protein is CASSQGDPRRNGYTF. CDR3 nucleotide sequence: TGTGCCAGCAGCCAAGGAGATCCGCGGAGGAATGGCTACACCTTC.

In DNA, the CDR3 is TGTGCCAGCAGCCCGACCGGGGGGCACTATGGCTACACCTTC. Protein sequence: CASSPTGGHYGYTF. V is TRBV14 and J is TRBJ1-2; maybe TRBD1 (6 bases). Germline CDR1 and CDR2: SGHDN and FVKESK. The V gene lost 4 bases and the J gene lost 3 bases, with 12 bases spanning the gap. The CDR3 extends over 14 amino acids.